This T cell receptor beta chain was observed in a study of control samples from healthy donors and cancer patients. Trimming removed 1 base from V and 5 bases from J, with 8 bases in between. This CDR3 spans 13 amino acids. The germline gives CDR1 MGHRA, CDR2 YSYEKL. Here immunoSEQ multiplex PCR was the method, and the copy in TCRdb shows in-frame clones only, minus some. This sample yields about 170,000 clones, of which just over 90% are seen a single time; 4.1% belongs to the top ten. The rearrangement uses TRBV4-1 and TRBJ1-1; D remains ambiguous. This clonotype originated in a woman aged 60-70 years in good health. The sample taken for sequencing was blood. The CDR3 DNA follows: TGCGCCAGCAGCCAAGTACGCCGGACTGAAGCTTTCTTT. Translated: CASSQVRRTEAFF.